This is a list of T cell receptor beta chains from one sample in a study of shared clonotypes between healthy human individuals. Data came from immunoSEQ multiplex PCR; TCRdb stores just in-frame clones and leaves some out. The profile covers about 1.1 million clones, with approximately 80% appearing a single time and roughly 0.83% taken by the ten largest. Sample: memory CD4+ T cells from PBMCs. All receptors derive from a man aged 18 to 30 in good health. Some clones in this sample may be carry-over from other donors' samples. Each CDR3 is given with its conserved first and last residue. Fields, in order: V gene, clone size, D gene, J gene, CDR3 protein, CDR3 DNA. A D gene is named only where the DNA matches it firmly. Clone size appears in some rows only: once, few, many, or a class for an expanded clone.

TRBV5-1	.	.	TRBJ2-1	CASSLVGDEQFF	TGCGCCAGCAGCTTGGTGGGCGATGAGCAGTTCTTC
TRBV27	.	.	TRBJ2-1	CASSPWSYNEQFF	TGTGCCAGCAGCCCCTGGTCCTACAATGAGCAGTTCTTC
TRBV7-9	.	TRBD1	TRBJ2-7	CASSLDPGQGFDEQYF	TGTGCCAGCAGCTTAGATCCGGGACAGGGGTTCGACGAGCAGTACTTC
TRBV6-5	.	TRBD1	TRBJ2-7	CASSNTGDPYEQYF	TGTGCCAGCAGTAATACAGGGGACCCCTACGAGCAGTACTTC
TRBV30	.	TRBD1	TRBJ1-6	CAWRVPSGGHNSPLHF	TGTGCCTGGAGAGTACCCTCAGGGGGACACAATTCACCCCTCCACTTT
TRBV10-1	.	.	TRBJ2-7	CASTLPYEQYF	TGCGCCAGCACCCTCCCCTACGAGCAGTACTTC
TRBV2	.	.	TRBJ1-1	CASSAQFNTEAFF	TGTGCCAGCAGTGCACAGTTTAACACTGAAGCTTTCTTT
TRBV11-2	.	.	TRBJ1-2	CASRRQSRQAIYGYTF	TGTGCCAGCAGGCGACAATCACGCCAGGCCATCTATGGCTACACCTTC
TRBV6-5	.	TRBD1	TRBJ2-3	CASSSTGANTDTQYF	TGTGCCAGCAGTTCAACAGGGGCGAACACAGATACGCAGTATTTT
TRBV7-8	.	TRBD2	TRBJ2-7	CASSFSLGLAGGGGYEQYF	TGTGCCAGCAGCTTTTCCCTCGGACTAGCGGGAGGAGGGGGCTACGAGCAGTACTTC
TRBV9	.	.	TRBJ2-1	CASSPRGPSYNEQFF	TGTGCCAGCAGCCCCCGGGGCCCCTCCTACAATGAGCAGTTCTTC
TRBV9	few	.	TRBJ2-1	CASSAIPPNEQFF	TGTGCCAGCAGCGCGATTCCTCCCAATGAGCAGTTCTTC
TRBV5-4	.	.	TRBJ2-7	CASSLFGGSEQYF	TGTGCCAGCAGCTTGTTCGGGGGCTCCGAGCAGTACTTC
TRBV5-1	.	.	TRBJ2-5	CASSFTQGDGKETQYF	TGCGCCAGCAGCTTTACACAGGGTGATGGGAAAGAGACCCAGTACTTC
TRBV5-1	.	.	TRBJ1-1	CASSWDPNTEAFF	TGCGCCAGCAGCTGGGACCCGAACACTGAAGCTTTCTTT
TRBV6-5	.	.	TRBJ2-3	CASRPGSADTQYF	TGTGCCAGCCGGCCGGGATCGGCAGATACGCAGTATTTT
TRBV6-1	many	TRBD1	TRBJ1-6	CASSELVTGDSPLHF	TGTGCCAGCAGTGAGCTAGTCACAGGGGATTCACCCCTCCACTTT
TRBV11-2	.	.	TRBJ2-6	CASSAYEISGANVLTF	TGTGCCAGCAGCGCGTACGAAATCTCTGGGGCCAACGTCCTGACTTTC
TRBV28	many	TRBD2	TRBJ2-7	CASSSGRDYEQYF	TGTGCCAGCAGTAGCGGGAGGGATTACGAGCAGTACTTC
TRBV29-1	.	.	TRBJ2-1	CSVPLAATYNEQFF	TGCAGCGTCCCTTTGGCGGCCACCTACAATGAGCAGTTCTTC
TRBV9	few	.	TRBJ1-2	CASSDARDGGYTF	TGTGCCAGCAGCGACGCCAGGGACGGTGGCTACACCTTC
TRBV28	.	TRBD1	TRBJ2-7	CATQPGQGTSYEQYF	TGTGCCACCCAACCGGGACAGGGGACCTCCTACGAGCAGTACTTC
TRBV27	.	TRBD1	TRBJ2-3	CASSLFGTGTPYSTDTQYF	TGTGCCAGCAGTTTATTCGGGACAGGGACACCGTATAGCACAGATACGCAGTATTTT
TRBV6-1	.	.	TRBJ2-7	CASSETPSYEQYF	TGTGCCAGCAGTGAAACACCGTCCTACGAGCAGTACTTC
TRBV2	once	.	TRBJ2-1	CASAGTPSYNEQFF	TGTGCCAGCGCCGGGACTCCCTCCTACAATGAGCAGTTCTTC
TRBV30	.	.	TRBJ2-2	CAWSRGGWATGELFF	TGTGCCTGGAGTCGCGGAGGGTGGGCCACCGGGGAGCTGTTTTTT
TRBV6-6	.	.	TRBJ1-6	CASSFDLNSPLHF	TGTGCCAGCAGTTTCGATCTGAATTCACCCCTCCACTTT
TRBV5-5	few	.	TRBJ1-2	CASSLVREGGGYTF	TGTGCCAGCAGCTTGGTGAGGGAAGGTGGTGGCTACACCTTC
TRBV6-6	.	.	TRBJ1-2	CASSAGTGLSNYGYTF	TGTGCCAGCAGTGCCGGGACGGGACTCTCTAACTATGGCTACACCTTC
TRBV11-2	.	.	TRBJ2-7	CASSLNPGAFYEQYF	TGTGCCAGCAGCTTGAACCCCGGGGCCTTCTACGAGCAGTACTTC
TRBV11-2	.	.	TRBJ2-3	CASSPSLGVLASTDTQYF	TGTGCCAGCAGCCCAAGCCTAGGGGTGTTGGCTAGCACAGATACGCAGTATTTT
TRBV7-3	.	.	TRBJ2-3	CASSSSSADTQYF	TGTGCCAGCAGCTCCTCCTCCGCAGATACGCAGTATTTT
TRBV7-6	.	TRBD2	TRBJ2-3	CASSLARLAGADTQYF	TGTGCCAGCAGCTTAGCCCGACTAGCGGGAGCAGATACGCAGTATTTT
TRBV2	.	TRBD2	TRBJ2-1	CASKRGGPGNEQFF	TGTGCCAGCAAGCGGGGGGGACCTGGCAATGAGCAGTTCTTC
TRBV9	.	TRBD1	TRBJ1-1	CASSPSDRGTEAFF	TGTGCCAGCAGCCCTTCGGACAGGGGCACTGAAGCTTTCTTT
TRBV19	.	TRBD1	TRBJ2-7	CASRGQGAYEQYF	TGTGCCAGTAGGGGACAGGGGGCCTACGAGCAGTACTTC
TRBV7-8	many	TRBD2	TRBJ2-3	CASSLEVPAGLIELADTQYF	TGTGCCAGCAGCTTAGAGGTTCCAGCGGGACTTATTGAGTTGGCAGATACGCAGTATTTT
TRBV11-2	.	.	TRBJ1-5	CASSLDWGSNQPQHF	TGTGCCAGCAGCTTAGATTGGGGTAGCAATCAGCCCCAGCATTTT
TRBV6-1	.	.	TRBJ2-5	CASSEWGGRQETQYF	TGTGCCAGCAGTGAATGGGGGGGCAGACAAGAGACCCAGTACTTC
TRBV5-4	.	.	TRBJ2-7	CASSLAGLMGYEQYF	TGTGCCAGCAGCCTCGCAGGCCTCATGGGCTACGAGCAGTACTTC
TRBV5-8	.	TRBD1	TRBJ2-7	CASSLGAGGLYEQYF	TGTGCCAGCAGCCTTGGGGCAGGGGGTTTGTACGAGCAGTACTTC
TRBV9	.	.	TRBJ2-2	CASSVEPKSTGELFF	TGTGCCAGCAGCGTAGAACCTAAGTCTACCGGGGAGCTGTTTTTT
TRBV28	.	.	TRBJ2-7	CASSERPISYEQYF	TGTGCCAGCAGTGAGAGGCCGATCTCCTACGAGCAGTACTTC
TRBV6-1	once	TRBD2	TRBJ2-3	CASSEVHFGLAGGVPQYF	TGTGCCAGCAGTGAAGTACATTTCGGACTAGCGGGAGGCGTCCCACAGTATTTT
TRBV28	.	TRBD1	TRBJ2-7	CASSLWGDRDNEQYF	TGTGCCAGCAGTTTATGGGGGGACAGGGATAACGAGCAGTACTTC
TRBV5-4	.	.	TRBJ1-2	CASSLGLPPRGYTF	TGTGCCAGCAGCTTGGGCCTCCCTCCTAGAGGCTACACCTTC
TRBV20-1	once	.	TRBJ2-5	CSATRGVAQYF	TGCAGTGCAACTCGGGGAGTGGCCCAGTACTTC
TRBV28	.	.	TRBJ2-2	CASSSPYWQGNTGELFF	TGTGCCAGCAGTTCACCTTATTGGCAGGGTAACACCGGGGAGCTGTTTTTT
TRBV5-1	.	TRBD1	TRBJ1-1	CASSGQGASTEAFF	TGCGCCAGCAGCGGGCAGGGGGCTTCCACTGAAGCTTTCTTT
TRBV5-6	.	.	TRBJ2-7	CASSRRQFSYEQYF	TGTGCCAGCAGCCGAAGACAGTTCTCCTACGAGCAGTACTTC
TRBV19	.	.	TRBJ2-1	CASSKTKGSTYNEQFF	TGTGCCAGTAGTAAAACCAAAGGATCGACCTACAATGAGCAGTTCTTC
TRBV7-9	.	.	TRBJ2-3	CASSLDLGWDTQYF	TGTGCCAGCAGCTTAGATCTAGGGTGGGATACGCAGTATTTT